The 9 T cell receptor beta chains reported below all come from one sample, sequenced in a study of blood T cell repertoires in COVID-19. Here immunoSEQ multiplex PCR was the method, and the copy in TCRdb shows in-frame clones only, minus some. The data contain about 47,000 clones, about 88% of them singletons. The sample was peripheral blood. These TCRs come from a man aged 50 or older with acute or convalescent COVID-19.

This clone was detected only a few times. The gene calls are TRBV10-3 and TRBJ1-2, with 9 positions matching TRBD1. Losses at the gene ends were 4 bases for V and 8 bases for J; bases not matched to a gene: 11. CDR3 length: 15 residues. The germline CDR1 and CDR2 sequences are ENHRY and SYGVKD. The CDR3 nucleotides read TGTGCCATCAGTGCCCCGGGACAGGGAGTGGACGGCTACACCTTC. Protein product: CAISAPGQGVDGYTF.

The chain links TRBV25-1 to TRBJ1-1; D may be TRBD1 (5 bases). The V and J ends lost 7 bases and 2 bases respectively, with 17 bases between them. CDR1 is MGHDK, CDR2 SYGVNS, per germline. This CDR3 is built from 15 residues. As DNA, the CDR3 is TGTGCCAGCACTGCGGGCGGGACGGTTAACACTGAAGCTTTCTTT. Translating gives CASTAGGTVNTEAFF.

Notes on this clone: The sample carries other DNA sequences with the same CDR3. The V gene is TRBV5-1, the J gene TRBJ1-5; a weak D match, TRBD1 (6 bases). The V end lost 2 bases, the J end lost 5 bases, and 11 bases lay between the germline ends. The CDR3 covers 14 residues. Germline V lookup: CDR1 SGHRS, CDR2 YFSETQ. CDR3 in DNA: TGCGCCAGCAGCTTTGGAGGGGGGGATCAGCCCCAGCATTTT. As protein: CASSFGGGDQPQHF. Variable domain in full (rest from reference TRBV5-1 and TRBJ1-5): KAGVTQTPRYLIKTRGQQVTLSCSPISGHRSVSWYQQTPGQGLQFLFEYFSETQRNKGNFPGRFSGRQFSNSRSEMNVSTLELGDSALYLCASSFGGGDQPQHFGDGTRLSIL.

This clone was seen more than once but under ten times. This sequence joins TRBV28 and TRBJ1-3; no clear D. Per the germline V gene, CDR1 is MDHEN and CDR2 is SYDVKM. This CDR3 region has 16 residues. V gave up 3 bases and J gave up 0 bases, with 12 bases separating them. CDR3 sequence reads: CASSFRSVGSGNTIYF. The DNA of the CDR3 is TGTGCCAGCAGTTTCCGGAGCGTAGGCTCTGGAAACACCATATATTTT. Drawing the rest from reference TRBV28 and TRBJ1-3, the complete variable domain is DVKVTQSSRYLVKRTGEKVFLECVQDMDHENMFWYRQDPGLGLRLIYFSYDVKMKEKGDIPEGYSVSREKKERFSLILESASTNQTSMYLCASSFRSVGSGNTIYFGEGSWLTVV.

This CDR3 is CASRPDRGGYGYTF. The CDR3 DNA reads as TGTGCCAGCCGCCCCGACAGGGGCGGCTATGGCTACACCTTC. J is TRBJ1-2 and V is TRBV7-8, with 8 bases that match TRBD1. With 8 bases clipped from V and 4 bases from J, the junction kept 9 bases outside the gene matches. The CDR3 covers 14 residues. Germline V gives CDR1 SGHVS, CDR2 FQNEAQ.

This chain joins TRBV10-2 and TRBJ2-2; TRBD1 is a possible D gene (6 bases). From germline, CDR1 is WSHSY and CDR2 SAAADI. This CDR3 comprises 15 residues. With 5 bases removed from V and 4 bases from J, the gap between germline ends came to 14 bases. The CDR3 DNA is TGCGCCAGCAGTAATTGGGACACGGCCACCGGGGAGCTGTTTTTT. Translated: CASSNWDTATGELFF.

This chain uses TRBV28 with TRBJ1-5; D gene uncertain. The V gene's germline CDR1 is MDHEN and CDR2 SYDVKM. CDR3 size: 12 residues. V lost 5 bases to trimming and J lost 5 bases, with 7 bases between them. The CDR3 sequence: CASSRNYQPQHF. The CDR3 DNA reads TGTGCCAGCAGTCGAAACTATCAGCCCCAGCATTTT. Complete variable domain (other parts from reference TRBV28 and TRBJ1-5): DVKVTQSSRYLVKRTGEKVFLECVQDMDHENMFWYRQDPGLGLRLIYFSYDVKMKEKGDIPEGYSVSREKKERFSLILESASTNQTSMYLCASSRNYQPQHFGDGTRLSIL.

The chain couples TRBV10-3 to TRBJ1-2, with 9 bases aligning to TRBD1. CDR1 is ENHRY and CDR2 is SYGVKD in the germline V gene. CDR3 size: 16 residues. Germline trimming cut 10 bases from V and 1 base from J; bases unmatched to any gene: 13. The CDR3 sequence is CATDRGGQGHNYGYTF. DNA for the CDR3: TGTGCCACCGACCGGGGGGGACAGGGTCATAACTATGGCTACACCTTC.

V usage is TRBV6-5 and J usage is TRBJ2-7; 7 nucleotides agree with TRBD1. The CDR3 totals 14 residues. V trimming: 7 bases; J trimming: 1 base; junction bases outside the gene matches: 7. Germline V gives CDR1 MNHEY, CDR2 SVGAGI. The CDR3 protein is CASNIHRGSYEQYF. CDR3 DNA sequence: TGTGCCAGCAATATACACAGGGGTTCCTACGAGCAGTACTTC.